Below are 2 T cell receptor beta chains sequenced from a single sample in a study of cytomegalovirus exposure and HLA in healthy donors. The PCR had 60 Vbeta and 13 Jbeta primers. The method was immunoSEQ multiplex PCR; TCRdb's version includes in-frame clones alone and lacks a portion of them. The table has some 170,000 clones, about 80% seen once; the top ten hold approximately 4.5%. Material: PBMCs. The receptors stem from a man aged 25 to 40 in good health and CMV-seronegative.

The chain joins TRBV15 to TRBJ1-6; TRBD1 might be the D (5 bases). Germline V gene lookup returns CDR1 LNHNV and CDR2 YYDKDF (reference sequence). The CDR3 length is 14 residues. V lost 0 bases, J lost 6 bases, and 6 bases lay in between. CDR3 nucleotide sequence: TGTGCCACCAGCAGAGACAGGGTTAATTCACCCCTCCACTTT. It yields the protein CATSRDRVNSPLHF.

CDR3 in DNA: TGTGCCAGCAGCTCGCTACCATTGTTTCAAGCCCTGGGCTACACCTTC. Amino acid sequence: CASSSLPLFQALGYTF. The chain is built from TRBV13 and TRBJ1-2; no definite D call. The CDR3 is 16 residues long. V was pared by 4 bases and J by 8 bases, with 23 bases between. Germline values: CDR1 PRHDT, CDR2 FYEKMQ (reference sequence).